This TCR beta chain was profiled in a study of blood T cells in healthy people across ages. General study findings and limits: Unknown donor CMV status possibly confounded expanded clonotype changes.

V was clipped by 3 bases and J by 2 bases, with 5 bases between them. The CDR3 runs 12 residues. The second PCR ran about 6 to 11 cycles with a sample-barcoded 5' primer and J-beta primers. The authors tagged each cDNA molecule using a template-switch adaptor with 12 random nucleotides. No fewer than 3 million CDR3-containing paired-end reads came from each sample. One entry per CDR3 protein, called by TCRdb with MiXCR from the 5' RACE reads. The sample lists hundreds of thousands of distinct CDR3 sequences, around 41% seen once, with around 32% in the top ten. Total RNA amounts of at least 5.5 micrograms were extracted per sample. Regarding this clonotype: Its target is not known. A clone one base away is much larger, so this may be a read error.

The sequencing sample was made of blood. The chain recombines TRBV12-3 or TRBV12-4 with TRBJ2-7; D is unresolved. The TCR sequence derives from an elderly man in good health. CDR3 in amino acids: CASSFGPYEQYF. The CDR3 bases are TGTGCCAGCAGTTTCGGCCCCTACGAGCAGTACTTC.